This T cell receptor (beta chain) was identified in a study of blood T cells in healthy people across ages. Study-wide points: Naive and antigen-experienced cells were not separated, limiting conclusive comparison. Possibly confounding the expanded clonotype changes was the fact that donor CMV status was unknown.

Researchers isolated at least 6 million PBMCs per sample. Points on this clonotype: Its antigen is currently unknown.

Germline V gene sequence: CDR1 LGHDT, CDR2 YNNKEL (reference sequence). This CDR3 spans 15 amino acids. A J-beta primer mix and a sample-barcoded 5' primer were used in a second PCR of about 7 to 12 cycles. MiXCR, run by TCRdb on the 5' RACE reads, gives a single entry per CDR3 protein. The profile shows about 780,000 distinct CDR3 sequences, less than 80% of them singletons. The receptor's source is a man aged 30 to 39 in good health. Source material: blood. This chain connects TRBV3-1 to TRBJ2-7; the D gene is possibly TRBD2 (5 bases). Matching the DNA end better, TRBJ2-5 makes the J call doubtful. Here the CDR3 DNA reads TGTGCCAGCAGCCAGCCGACTATCTTCTCGGGGACCCAGTACTTC. Translating it yields CASSQPTIFSGTQYF.